Presented here are 11 T cell receptor beta chains from one specimen sequenced in a study of T cell responses to AZD1222 COVID-19 vaccine. TCRdb's copy holds only in-frame clones and misses some; the assay was immunoSEQ multiplex PCR. The table has 100,000 or so clones, about 86% seen once. The sample was peripheral blood, taken on day 0 of AZD1222 vaccination. These receptors were obtained from an adult in good health.

The chain is built from TRBV28 and TRBJ1-2, with TRBD1 identical over 7 bases. CDR1 MDHEN and CDR2 SYDVKM come from the germline V gene. J gave up 3 bases and V 3 bases, and 7 bases lay outside the gene matches. The CDR3 is 15 residues long. The CDR3 loop reads CASSFLGGTDYGYTF. CDR3 bases: TGTGCCAGCAGTTTCCTAGGTGGGACAGACTATGGCTACACCTTC.

This rearrangement joins TRBV5-1 to TRBJ2-6; 7 bases align to TRBD1. In germline, CDR1 is SGHRS, CDR2 YFSETQ. V gave up 4 bases and J gave up 2 bases; unmatched junction bases: 3. The CDR3 consists of 15 residues. CDR3 in DNA: TGCGCCAGCAGCGATGACAGGGCTGGGGCCAACGTCCTGACTTTC. Residues: CASSDDRAGANVLTF.

This sequence joins TRBV7-9 and TRBJ1-5; D gene uncertain. With 5 bases removed from V and 3 bases from J, the gap between germline ends came to 11 bases. This CDR3 has 14 amino acids. The germline CDR1 and CDR2 sequences are SEHNR and FQNEAQ (reference sequence). The CDR3: CASSPPGANQPQHF. CDR3 in DNA: TGTGCCAGCAGCCCTCCGGGAGCCAATCAGCCCCAGCATTTT.

V and J are TRBV7-2 and TRBJ1-4, with D possibly matching TRBD1 (5 bases). CDR1 SGHTA and CDR2 FQGNSA come from the germline V gene. The CDR3 spans 15 residues. With 5 bases removed from V and 7 bases from J, the gap between germline ends came to 17 bases. CDR3 coding DNA: TGTGCCAGCAGCCTCCAGTCCGGGAGGGGTGAAAAACTGTTTTTT. Protein: CASSLQSGRGEKLFF.

In DNA form, the CDR3 reads TGTGCCAGCACCACCGCAGGGGCGGATTACGAGCAGTACTTC. Translated, it gives CASTTAGADYEQYF. The chain has TRBV6-5 and TRBJ2-7; a possible D gene is TRBD1 (6 bases). CDR3 length: 14 residues. The ends were cut back, 7 bases at V and 4 bases at J, with 17 bases in the middle. CDR1 and CDR2 (germline): MNHEY, SVGAGI.

The V call is TRBV27, the J call TRBJ2-2; D call uncertain. The CDR3 sequence is 14 residues long. V was trimmed by 7 bases and J by 1 base, leaving 10 bases between them. Germline CDR1 and CDR2: MNHEY and SMNVEV (reference sequence). The CDR3 spells CASTPVWNTGELFF. The CDR3, as DNA: TGTGCCAGCACCCCGGTCTGGAACACCGGGGAGCTGTTTTTT.

This clone was seen only once. The chain is built from TRBV28 and TRBJ1-5; D is unresolved. The germline CDR1 and CDR2 sequences are MDHEN and SYDVKM. The CDR3 is 14 residues long. The germline V and J ends were trimmed by 3 bases and 1 base, with 7 bases remaining between them. This chain's CDR3 is CASSFQSSNQPQHF. The CDR3 bases are TGTGCCAGCAGTTTCCAATCCAGCAATCAGCCCCAGCATTTT.

The chain uses TRBV28 and TRBJ1-2; maybe TRBD1 (6 bases). The CDR3 loop spans 14 amino acids. V dropped 7 bases and J dropped 4 bases, with 16 bases sitting between them. Germline-derived CDR1 and CDR2 are MDHEN and SYDVKM. DNA of the CDR3: TGTGCCAGCATCTTAACAGGGTCGGGCTATGGCTACACCTTC. Its protein is CASILTGSGYGYTF.

The chain couples TRBV9 to TRBJ2-1; D is uncertain. This CDR3 is 13 amino acids long. V was clipped by 5 bases and J by 0 bases, with 6 bases between them. Germline values: CDR1 SGDLS, CDR2 YYNGEE. The chain's CDR3 is CASSRASYNEQFF. As DNA, the CDR3 is TGTGCCAGCAGTAGGGCCTCCTACAATGAGCAGTTCTTC.

The chain combines TRBV27 with TRBJ1-1; D not certain. Germline V gene data show CDR1 as MNHEY and CDR2 as SMNVEV (reference sequence). V gave up 10 bases and J gave up 1 base, with 16 bases separating them. The CDR3 totals 14 residues. In nucleotides, the CDR3 is TGTGCCACGAGGATGGTTTCACCGAACACTGAAGCTTTCTTT. Its protein product is CATRMVSPNTEAFF.

The chain has TRBV10-3 and TRBJ2-1; 9 positions agree with TRBD2. CDR3 size: 15 residues. Germline CDR1 and CDR2: ENHRY and SYGVKD. V was pared by 0 bases and J by 7 bases, with 4 bases of the junction left unmatched. This chain's CDR3 is CAISESVLAGNEQFF. The CDR3 nucleotides read TGTGCCATCAGTGAGTCGGTTCTAGCGGGAAATGAGCAGTTCTTC.